The present entry profiles one TCR beta chain with its context. The CDR3 is made up of 15 amino acids. In the authors' methods: Amplification with reference gene primers provided the estimates of nucleated cell counts. Generated by immunoSEQ multiplex PCR, the TCRdb table keeps only in-frame clones and is missing some. The V and J calls and clone size come from that table; D and trimming were worked out from the DNA. The table lists 60,000 or so clones, around 90% of them singletons. The entry originates in a study of blood T cell repertoires in COVID-19. Study context: COVID-19 samples from acute and convalescent phases originated in the United States, Italy and Spain.

This clonotype was obtained from a human donor with acute or convalescent COVID-19. The donor label of this sample is uncertain. The sample comprised peripheral blood. The rearrangement joins TRBV21-1 to TRBJ2-4; the table's D call, TRBD1, has no DNA check behind it. TRBV21-1 is described as a pseudogene. In DNA, the CDR3 is TGTGCCAGCAGCATACCGGGACAGGGGAAAAACATTCAGTACTTC. This codes for CASSIPGQGKNIQYF.